This T cell receptor (beta chain) was identified during a study of long-term antiretroviral therapy in people with HIV. Germline CDR1 is LNHDA and CDR2 is SQIVND (reference sequence). The ends lost 3 bases at V and 6 bases at J; junction bases unmatched: 13. This CDR3 contains 17 residues. Regarding the study as a whole: Post-treatment diversity went higher with ART but stayed below transplant donor controls. Collection of the blood, which took place between about 2004 and 2018, possibly occurred under older ART regimens.

About this clone: Antigen: not known.

An immunoSEQ assay, version v3.0, was performed at survey level. Clones were read by immunoSEQ multiplex PCR, and TCRdb kept only the in-frame ones, dropping some. The table has roughly 18,000 clones, less than 85% seen once; the top ten hold roughly 7.3%. Per donor, at least one pre-ART and at least two post-ART PBMC samples were obtained. Treatment of all HIV participants took place in the United States. The receptor was derived from a young man with HIV. V gene TRBV19 combines with J gene TRBJ1-1; 10 nucleotides agree with TRBD1. Here the sequenced sample was unsorted PBMCs, taken 0.9 years after starting antiretroviral therapy. This CDR3 is CASSMILGQGVISEAFF. DNA of the CDR3: TGTGCCAGTAGTATGATCCTAGGACAGGGGGTAATCTCTGAAGCTTTCTTT.